The rows below give T cell receptor beta chains drawn from one sample of a study of tumor-infiltrating lymphocytes in glioblastoma multiforme. TCRdb reprocessed the multiplex PCR reads via MiXCR and lists one record per CDR3 protein. Of tens of thousands of distinct CDR3 sequences detected, around 55% appear once; the ten largest clones hold 33%. Sequenced input: brain tumor tissue. The receptors were gathered from a male donor with glioblastoma. Each CDR3 is given with its conserved first and last residue. Each record gives: V gene, J gene, CDR3 protein.

TRBV20-1,TRBJ2-3,CSARETGGTDTQYF
TRBV7-9,TRBJ2-6,CASSSFIDRVGTGANALTF
TRBV5-6,TRBJ2-7,CASSLAAGTGYYEQYF
TRBV14,TRBJ1-1,CASSRDTNTEAFF
TRBV20-1,TRBJ2-1,CSASLLAGGLDEQFF
TRBV18,TRBJ2-1,CASSKSLTSGTSYNEQFF
TRBV12-3/TRBV12-4,TRBJ2-1,CANSRTVAGVHNEQFF
TRBV20-1,TRBJ2-3,CSAPTGGIDTQYF
TRBV20-1,TRBJ2-6,CGAGTAGANVPTF
TRBV20-1,TRBJ2-3,CSAGTSGDLTDTQYF
TRBV20-1,.,CSASLLSGGLDEQYF
TRBV11-1,TRBJ1-6,CANSLGVESPLHF
TRBV11-3,TRBJ2-7,CASSLDGYEQYF
TRBV6-5,TRBJ2-7,CACSYLSASQYEQYF
TRBV14,TRBJ2-7,CVSSRDGATYEQYF
TRBV6-1,TRBJ2-3,CASSDLALSTDTQYF
TRBV6-1,TRBJ2-7,CSSSEAPRQDLDF
TRBV12-3/TRBV12-4,TRBJ2-2,CASSLGQGAVGELFF
TRBV11-3,TRBJ2-3,CASSRGTDTDTQYF
TRBV12-3/TRBV12-4,TRBJ1-1,CASRDGREDTEAFF
TRBV20-1,TRBJ2-1,CSASLASRHNEQFF
TRBV4-3,TRBJ2-2,CASSDDSNTGELFF
TRBV20-1,TRBJ2-5,CSASRGWKSGETQYF
TRBV12-3/TRBV12-4,TRBJ1-1,CASSLSTGDEAFF
TRBV11-2,TRBJ2-1,CASSLPKTGWNEQFF
TRBV29-1,TRBJ1-3,CSAAATSSGNTIYF
TRBV20-1,TRBJ1-5,CNARDRDRGFQHQHF
TRBV7-9,TRBJ2-1,CASTPAAESYSELFF
TRBV20-1,TRBJ2-2,CRARTGEANTGELFF
TRBV20-1,TRBJ2-7,CSARETGLRDEQYF
TRBV6-5,TRBJ2-5,CASGDNQETQYF
TRBV6-5,TRBJ2-7,CASSYSTSGIGEQYF
TRBV28,TRBJ2-3,CGSSTPPGSLRITQYF
TRBV6-4,TRBJ2-1,CARSRGTAQNEQFF
TRBV27,TRBJ2-7,CASSSGRVHYEQYF
TRBV5-4,TRBJ2-1,CASSYAGGRSYNEQFF
TRBV20-1,TRBJ2-7,CSDRTPVGEQYF
TRBV6-2/TRBV6-3,TRBJ2-7,CDSSYRVDYKQYF
TRBV10-1,TRBJ1-4,CASSDSTDEKLFF
TRBV12-3/TRBV12-4,TRBJ2-7,CASSSGLASSEQYF